This TCR beta chain is drawn from a study of graft-versus-host responses after intestinal transplantation. Study overall: Every one of the recipients received anti-thymocyte globulin induction and afterwards took tacrolimus and steroids for roughly three years. Broader study findings: The presence of high graft-versus-host to host-versus-graft clonal ratios in allografts characterized patients with graft-donor T cell macrochimerism.

The length of the CDR3 is 13 residues. Deletions cut 10 bases from V and 5 bases from J, with 18 bases between. Germline V gene data show CDR1 as SNHLY and CDR2 as FYNNEI. Produced via immunoSEQ multiplex PCR; TCRdb's table is partial and in-frame only. The repertoire holds about 27,000 clones, around 94% seen once, with less than 0.85% in the top ten. Comments on this clone: The antigen remains undetermined.

The sequence derives from a human patient who received an intestinal transplant, so some T cells may come from the graft donor. The input for sequencing was PBMCs, taken just over 29 days after intestinal transplant. The V gene is TRBV2, the J gene TRBJ2-7, with unresolved D. CDR3 region: CATKLSASNEQYF. The CDR3, as DNA: TGTGCCACCAAGTTATCAGCCTCAAACGAGCAGTACTTC.